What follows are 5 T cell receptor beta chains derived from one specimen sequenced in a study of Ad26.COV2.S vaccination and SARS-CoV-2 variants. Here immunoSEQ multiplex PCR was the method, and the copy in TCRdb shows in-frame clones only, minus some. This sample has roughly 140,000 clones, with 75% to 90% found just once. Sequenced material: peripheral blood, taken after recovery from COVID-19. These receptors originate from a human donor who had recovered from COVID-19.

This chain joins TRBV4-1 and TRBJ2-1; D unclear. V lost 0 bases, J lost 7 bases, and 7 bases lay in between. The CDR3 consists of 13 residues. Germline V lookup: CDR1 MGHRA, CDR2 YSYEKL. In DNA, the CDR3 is TGCGCCAGCAGCCAAGAAACGAGGAATGAGCAGTTCTTC. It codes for CASSQETRNEQFF.

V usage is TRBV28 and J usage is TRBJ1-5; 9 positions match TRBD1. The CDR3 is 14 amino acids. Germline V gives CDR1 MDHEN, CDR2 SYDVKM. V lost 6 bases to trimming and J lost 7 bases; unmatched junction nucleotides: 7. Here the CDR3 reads CASRLQGATQPQHF. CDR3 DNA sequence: TGTGCCAGCAGATTACAGGGGGCGACGCAGCCCCAGCATTTT.

The CDR3 is CASSYGGNTGELFF. DNA of the CDR3: TGTGCCAGCAGTTACGGGGGGAACACCGGGGAGCTGTTTTTT. This chain connects TRBV6-5 to TRBJ2-2; D possibly uses TRBD1 or TRBD2 (5 bases each). V lost 2 bases and J lost 1, with 5 bases in between. In germline, CDR1 is MNHEY, CDR2 SVGAGI. CDR3 length: 14 residues.

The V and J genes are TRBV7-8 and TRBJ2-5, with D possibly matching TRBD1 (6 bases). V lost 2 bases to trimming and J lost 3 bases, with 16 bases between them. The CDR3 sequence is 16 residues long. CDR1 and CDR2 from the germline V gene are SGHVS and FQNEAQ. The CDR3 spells CASSLPPGQLEETQYF. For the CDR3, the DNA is TGTGCCAGCAGCTTACCGCCGGGACAATTAGAAGAGACCCAGTACTTC.

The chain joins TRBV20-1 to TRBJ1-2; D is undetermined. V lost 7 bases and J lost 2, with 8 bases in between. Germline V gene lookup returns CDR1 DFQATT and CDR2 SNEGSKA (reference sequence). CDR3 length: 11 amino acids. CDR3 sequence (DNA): TGCAGTGTTAGTGTGAACTATGGCTACACCTTC. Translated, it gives CSVSVNYGYTF.